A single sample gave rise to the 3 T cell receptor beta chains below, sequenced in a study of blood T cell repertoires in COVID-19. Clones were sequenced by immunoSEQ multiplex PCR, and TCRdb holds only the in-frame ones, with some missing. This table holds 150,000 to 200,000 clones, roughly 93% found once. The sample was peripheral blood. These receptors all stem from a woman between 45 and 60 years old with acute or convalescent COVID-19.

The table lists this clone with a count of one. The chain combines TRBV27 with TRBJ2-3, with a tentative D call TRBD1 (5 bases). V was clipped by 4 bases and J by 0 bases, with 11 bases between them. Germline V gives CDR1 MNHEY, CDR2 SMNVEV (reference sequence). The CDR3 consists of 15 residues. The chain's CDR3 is CASSSTGSSTDTQYF. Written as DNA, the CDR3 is TGTGCCAGCAGTTCAACAGGAAGTAGCACAGATACGCAGTATTTT.

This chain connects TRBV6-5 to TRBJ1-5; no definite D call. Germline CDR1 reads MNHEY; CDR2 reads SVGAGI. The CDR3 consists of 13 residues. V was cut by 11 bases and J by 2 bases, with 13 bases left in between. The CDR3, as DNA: TGTGCCTCCGGGGAAAATGGCAATCAGCCCCAGCATTTT. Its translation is CASGENGNQPQHF.

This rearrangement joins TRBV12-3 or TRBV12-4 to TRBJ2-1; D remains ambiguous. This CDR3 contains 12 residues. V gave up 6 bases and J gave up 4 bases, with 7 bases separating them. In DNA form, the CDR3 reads TGTGCCAGCAGCCCTGAGTACAATGAGCAGTTCTTC. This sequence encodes CASSPEYNEQFF.